This T cell receptor beta chain was identified in a study of T cells of healthy individuals. TCRdb re-derived calls from the 5' RACE reads in MiXCR, one entry per CDR3 protein. The table has 90,000 to 100,000 distinct CDR3 sequences, approximately 18% seen once. Trimming at V came to 6 bases and at J to 4 bases, leaving 12 bases not matched to a gene. The CDR3 extends over 15 amino acids. Germline V gene sequence: CDR1 SQVTM, CDR2 ANQGSEA. This clonotype occurred a few times. The clonotype originates from a human donor in good health. The V call is TRBV29-1, the J call TRBJ2-1; TRBD2 agrees at 7 bases. CDR3 sequence reads: CSVGDGLVEYNEQFF. The DNA for the CDR3 is TGCAGCGTAGGCGACGGACTAGTAGAATACAATGAGCAGTTCTTC.